The sequence of this TCR beta chain was determined in a study of CD8+ T cells in alopecia areata. At the level of the study: Tofacitinib lasted 6 to 18 months, then 6 months off drug.

This clone has a handful of counts. CDR1 is GTSNPN and CDR2 is SVGIG in the germline V gene (reference sequence). The germline V and J ends were trimmed by 1 base and 7 bases, with 8 bases remaining between them. The CDR3 sequence is 12 residues long. cDNA prepared by RNA extraction and subsequent reverse transcription served as the template for sequencing. Only in-frame clones appear in the TCRdb table, and some are missing; sequencing was by immunoSEQ multiplex PCR. This sample has about 160,000 clones, with approximately 50% found just once. This TCR was sampled from a human donor with alopecia areata. The chain uses TRBV30 and TRBJ2-1; tentatively, D is TRBD2 (5 bases). The material sequenced was CD4+ T cells sorted from blood. The CDR3 nucleotides read TGTGCCTGGAGTGGAGGGTGGAATGAGCAGTTCTTC. Encoded protein: CAWSGGWNEQFF.